Given below is one T cell receptor (beta chain) in context. This sample stems from a study of technical replicates of blood from a few donors. Assay used: immunoSEQ multiplex PCR; TCRdb lists only in-frame clones, some missing. The sample consists of 65,000 to 90,000 clones, around 93% of them appearing once. The V and J ends lost 1 base and 5 bases respectively, with 14 bases between them. This CDR3 is 15 amino acids long. CDR1 and CDR2 (germline): KGHSH, LQKENI. Sequenced material: T cells isolated from PBMCs. The genes are TRBV18 and TRBJ2-5; D is perhaps TRBD1 (7 bases). The sequence came from a human donor in good health. The CDR3 sequence is CASSPRDRAGETQYF. DNA of the CDR3: TGTGCCAGCTCACCACGAGACAGGGCGGGGGAGACCCAGTACTTC. Combining the CDR3 with reference TRBV18 and TRBJ2-5 gives the whole variable domain NAGVMQNPRHLVRRRGQEARLRCSPMKGHSHVYWYRQLPEEGLKFMVYLQKENIIDESGMPKERFSAEFPKEGPSILRIQQVVRGDSAAYFCASSPRDRAGETQYFGPGTRLLVL.